This T cell receptor (beta chain) is from a study of neurological immune-mediated disorders. The germline gives CDR1 LGHDT, CDR2 YNNKEL (reference sequence). V was pared by 1 base and J by 7 bases, with 16 bases between. This CDR3 region has 15 residues. Each CDR3 protein is one row after TCRdb ran MiXCR on the 5' RACE reads. The table includes 75,000 to 80,000 distinct CDR3 sequences, roughly 4.7% detected once. This clonotype was seen at least ten times. This chain joins TRBV3-1 and TRBJ1-1; D call uncertain. This TCR was sampled from a woman in her twenties or thirties with multiple sclerosis. The sequencing input was PBMCs. The CDR3 sequence is CASSQGGGYRVEAFF. For the CDR3, the DNA is TGTGCCAGCAGCCAAGGTGGTGGGTATAGAGTTGAAGCTTTCTTT.